This T cell receptor beta chain derives from a study of T cells expressing NK-cell markers. Study in general: Investigators obtained TCR beta repertoires from sorted CD3+CD56+NKG2C+, CD3+CD56+NKG2C- and CD3+CD56-NKG2C+ T cells.

Overall study results and limits: Several donors showed dominant NKG2C+ clonotypes comprising about 1.0-8% of their CD8+ T cells. Leadership of the CD3+CD56-NKG2C+ fraction also belonged to these clonotypes in several donors.

From its re-call of the 5' RACE reads, TCRdb lists each CDR3 protein once, without DNA. In total, the table holds 550,000 to 600,000 distinct CDR3 sequences. The CDR3 consists of 14 residues. Of note for this clonotype: Its antigen is as yet unknown.

The sequence derives from a young man in good health. Sequencing was done on a sample of blood T cells: a sorted CD56 or NKG2C T cell subset, CD4+ or CD8+ T cells, or bulk PBMC T cells (not recorded which). J is TRBJ2-3 and V is TRBV12-3 or TRBV12-4; TCRdb names TRBD2, which stays unverified in the absence of DNA. The chain's CDR3 is CASSLASGSFTQYF.